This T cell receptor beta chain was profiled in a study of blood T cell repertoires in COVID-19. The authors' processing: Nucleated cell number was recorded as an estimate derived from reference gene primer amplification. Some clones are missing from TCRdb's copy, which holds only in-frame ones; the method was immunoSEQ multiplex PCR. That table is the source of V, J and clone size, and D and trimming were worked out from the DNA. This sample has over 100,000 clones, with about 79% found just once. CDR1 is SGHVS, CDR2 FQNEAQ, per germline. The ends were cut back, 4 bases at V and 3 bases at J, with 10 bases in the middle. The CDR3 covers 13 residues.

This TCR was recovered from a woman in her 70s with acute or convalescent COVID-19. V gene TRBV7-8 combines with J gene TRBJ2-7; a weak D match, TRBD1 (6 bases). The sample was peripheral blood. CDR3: CASSSGQHYEQYV. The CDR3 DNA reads TGTGCCAGCAGCTCTGGACAGCACTACGAGCAGTACGTC.